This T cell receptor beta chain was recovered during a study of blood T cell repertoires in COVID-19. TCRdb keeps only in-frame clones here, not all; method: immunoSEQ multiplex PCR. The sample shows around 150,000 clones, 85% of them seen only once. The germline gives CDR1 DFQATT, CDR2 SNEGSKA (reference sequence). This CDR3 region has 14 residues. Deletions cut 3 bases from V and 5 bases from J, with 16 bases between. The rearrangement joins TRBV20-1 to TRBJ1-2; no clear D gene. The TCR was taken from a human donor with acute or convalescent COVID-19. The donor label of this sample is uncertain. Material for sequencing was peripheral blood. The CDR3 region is CSASLLQTTYGYTF. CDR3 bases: TGCAGTGCTAGTTTGTTACAGACAACATATGGCTACACCTTC.